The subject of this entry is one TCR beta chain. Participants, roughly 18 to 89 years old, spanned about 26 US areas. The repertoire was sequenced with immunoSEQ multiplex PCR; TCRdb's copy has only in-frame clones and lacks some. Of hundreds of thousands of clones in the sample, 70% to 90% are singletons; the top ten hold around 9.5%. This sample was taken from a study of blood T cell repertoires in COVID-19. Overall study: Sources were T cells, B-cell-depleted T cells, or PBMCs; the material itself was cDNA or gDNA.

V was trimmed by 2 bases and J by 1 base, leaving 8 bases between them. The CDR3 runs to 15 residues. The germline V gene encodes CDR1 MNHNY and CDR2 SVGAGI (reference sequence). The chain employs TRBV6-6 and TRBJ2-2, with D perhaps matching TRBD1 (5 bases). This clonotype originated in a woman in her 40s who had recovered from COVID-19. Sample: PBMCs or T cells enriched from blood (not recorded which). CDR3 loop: CASSYLQGNTGELFF. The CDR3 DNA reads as TGTGCCAGCAGTTACCTTCAGGGGAACACCGGGGAGCTGTTTTTT.